This T cell receptor beta chain appears in the sequencing data of a study of CD8+CD57+ T cells in acquired aplastic anemia. The template for TCR beta VDJ and CDR3 sequence profiling was genomic DNA. One entry per CDR3 protein results from TCRdb running MiXCR on the reads. The sample holds some 280,000 distinct CDR3 sequences, 56% seen once. Germline V gene sequence: CDR1 DFQATT, CDR2 SNEGSKA (reference sequence). V was clipped by 1 base and J by 5 bases, with 11 bases between them. CDR3 length: 13 amino acids. The receptor's source is a human donor with severe aplastic anemia or a healthy control (not recorded which). The sequencing input was sorted CD4+, CD8+, or CD8+CD57+ T cells (not recorded which) from PBMCs. V gene TRBV20-1 combines with J gene TRBJ1-2; no clear D. The CDR3 sequence is CSARGAIGYGYTF. The CDR3 nucleotides read TGCAGTGCTAGAGGCGCTATCGGATATGGCTACACCTTC.